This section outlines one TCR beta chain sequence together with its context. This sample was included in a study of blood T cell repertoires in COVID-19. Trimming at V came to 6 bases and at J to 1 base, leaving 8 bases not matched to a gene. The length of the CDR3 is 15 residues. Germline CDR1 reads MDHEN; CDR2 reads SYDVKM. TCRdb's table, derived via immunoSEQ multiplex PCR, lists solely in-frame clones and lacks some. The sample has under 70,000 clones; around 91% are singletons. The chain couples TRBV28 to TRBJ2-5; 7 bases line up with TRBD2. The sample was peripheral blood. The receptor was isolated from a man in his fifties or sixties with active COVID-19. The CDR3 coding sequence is TGTGCCAGCAGGGCTCGGGGGGTCCTCCAAGAGACCCAGTACTTC. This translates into CASRARGVLQETQYF.